Following are 3 T cell receptor beta chains from one sample sequenced in a study of CD8 T cells in ankylosing spondylitis. TCRdb processed the 5' RACE reads anew with MiXCR; each CDR3 protein has one entry. Seen here are 300,000 to 350,000 distinct CDR3 sequences, over 12% observed once, and the top ten hold around 1%. The specimen was blood, either unsorted or a sorted T cell fraction (not recorded which). Source of these receptors: a male donor with ankylosing spondylitis or in good health (not recorded which).

This clonotype was observed a few times. This rearrangement joins TRBV20-1 to TRBJ2-3; D is unclear. The CDR3 length is 12 residues. V dropped 3 bases and J dropped 2 bases, with 6 bases sitting between them. The V gene's germline CDR1 is DFQATT and CDR2 SNEGSKA (reference sequence). CDR3 loop: CSASEVTDTQYF. The CDR3, as DNA: TGCAGTGCTAGTGAGGTCACAGATACGCAGTATTTT.

The V and J genes are TRBV4-1 and TRBJ2-7; D not certain. The V end lost 4 bases, the J end lost 0 bases, and 13 bases lay between the germline ends. The CDR3 is 15 amino acids. Per the germline V gene, CDR1 is MGHRA and CDR2 is YSYEKL. The CDR3 nucleotides read TGCGCCAGCAGCCCGGAGACCTGGTCCTCCTACGAGCAGTACTTC. Protein: CASSPETWSSYEQYF.

This chain connects TRBV4-2 to TRBJ2-5, with 10 positions matching TRBD2. This CDR3 is 17 amino acids long. Germline V gene sequence: CDR1 LGHNA, CDR2 YNFKEQ. Germline trimming cut 3 bases from V and 2 bases from J; bases unmatched to any gene: 9. CDR3: CASSQGNERGGQETQYF. CDR3 bases: TGTGCCAGCAGCCAGGGAAACGAGCGGGGGGGTCAAGAGACCCAGTACTTC.